This T cell receptor (beta chain) emerged from a study of T cells after yellow fever vaccination. Across the whole study: Some fractions had low cell numbers, and these were prepared with SMART-Seq v4 Ultra Low Input.

From the 5' RACE reads, TCRdb called clonotypes with MiXCR, one entry per CDR3 protein. The sample carries some 400,000 distinct CDR3 sequences, over 5% recorded once. The CDR3 is 12 amino acids. The V and J ends lost 6 bases and 10 bases respectively, with 14 bases between them. Germline V gene sequence: CDR1 SGHTA, CDR2 FQGNSA. The input for sequencing was PBMCs, taken 5 days after the yellow fever booster vaccination. The sequence came from a man aged 25 to 40 who received the YFV17D yellow fever vaccine. The chain combines TRBV7-2 with TRBJ2-3; D is perhaps TRBD2 (5 bases). CDR3 residues: CASSFGGSSQYF. CDR3 nucleotide sequence: TGTGCCAGCAGTTTCGGTGGGAGTTCGCAGTATTTT.